These 32 T cell receptor beta chains came from one sample sequenced in a study of T cells in Graves' hyperthyroidism and ophthalmopathy. Using RNA transcripts as the source, TCR beta CDR3 regions were amplified. Using the HTBI primer set, a first-round RT-PCR was run on the TCR CDR3. MiXCR, run by TCRdb on the multiplex PCR reads, gives a single entry per CDR3 protein. The table shows approximately 600,000 distinct CDR3 sequences, with roughly 17% occurring only once. The material sequenced was blood. The receptor set was obtained from a woman aged 25 to 45 with Graves' hyperthyroidism.

Concerning this clonotype itself: This clone may be a read error of a much larger clone one base away. V and J are TRBV5-1 and TRBJ2-3; TRBD1 might be the D (5 bases). The germline V gene encodes CDR1 SGHRS and CDR2 YFSETQ. This CDR3 has 14 residues. V was trimmed by 0 bases and J by 6 bases, leaving 11 bases between them. This CDR3 reads CASSLADGADTQYF. The DNA for the CDR3 is TGCGCCAGCAGCTTGGCCGATGGGGCGGATACGCAGTATTTT. The full variable domain, completed using reference TRBV5-1 and TRBJ2-3, is KAGVTQTPRYLIKTRGQQVTLSCSPISGHRSVSWYQQTPGQGLQFLFEYFSETQRNKGNFPGRFSGRQFSNSRSEMNVSTLELGDSALYLCASSLADGADTQYFGPGTRLTVL.

This chain joins TRBV24-1 and TRBJ2-1; 9 bases map to TRBD1. CDR1 and CDR2 (germline): KGHDR, SFDVKD. V dropped 7 bases and J dropped 8; count of bases not matched to a gene: 11. CDR3 length: 15 residues. The CDR3 reads CATSFTGTGYHEQFF. The CDR3 DNA is TGTGCCACCAGCTTTACCGGGACAGGGTACCATGAGCAGTTCTTC.

This clonotype was seen many times. The chain couples TRBV7-3 to TRBJ2-5; tentatively, D is TRBD2 (7 bases). This CDR3 contains 15 residues. The germline CDR1 and CDR2 sequences are SGHTA and FQGTGA. Trimming stripped 4 bases from V and 5 bases from J, with 17 bases between. CDR3 DNA sequence: TGTGCCAGCAGCTCCTCACGGGGGGCGGGTGAGACCCAGTACTTC. The encoded protein is CASSSSRGAGETQYF.

This clonotype came up many times. J is TRBJ1-2 and V is TRBV6-2 or TRBV6-3; no firm D call. Trimming stripped 4 bases from V and 7 bases from J, with 16 bases between. Germline V gene sequence: CDR1 MNHEY, CDR2 SVGEGT. This CDR3 comprises 14 residues. CDR3 loop: CASSFTPGGSGYTF. For the CDR3, the DNA is TGTGCCAGCAGTTTCACTCCAGGAGGGAGTGGCTACACCTTC.

This clonotype was seen ten or more times. The chain links TRBV12-3 or TRBV12-4 to TRBJ2-1; D may be TRBD2 (5 bases). The CDR3 covers 15 residues. The germline V and J ends were trimmed by 2 bases and 0 bases, with 8 bases remaining between them. CDR3 loop: CASSLRRGSYNEQFF. CDR3 nucleotide sequence: TGTGCCAGCAGTTTACGACGGGGCTCCTACAATGAGCAGTTCTTC.

The J gene is TRBJ2-1, the V gene TRBV11-1, with 7 bases matching TRBD2. Germline assignment: CDR1 SGHAT and CDR2 FQDESV (reference sequence). The length of the CDR3 is 12 residues. The V and J ends lost 9 bases and 9 bases, in that order; junction bases with no gene match: 8. The CDR3 DNA sequence: TGTGCCAGTAGTATCTGGGGGGGTGAGCAGTTCTTC. Protein: CASSIWGGEQFF.

This clonotype showed up many times. The chain joins TRBV20-1 to TRBJ2-7; 9 positions match TRBD1. Germline CDR1 is DFQATT and CDR2 is SNEGSKA (reference sequence). The CDR3 sequence is 12 residues long. The CDR3 coding sequence is TGCTCCCTTACAGGGGGCTCGAGCGAGCAGTACTTC. This gives the protein CSLTGGSSEQYF.

This clonotype was observed at least ten times. The rearrangement links TRBV6-1 to TRBJ2-7, with 9 nucleotides matching TRBD1. CDR1 and CDR2 from the germline V gene are MNHNS and SASEGT. The CDR3 sequence is 18 residues long. Unmatched junction bases numbered 15, after V lost 5 bases and J lost 1 base. The CDR3 spells CASSRSQGAPYRSYEQYF. The CDR3 DNA is TGTGCCAGCAGTCGATCACAGGGGGCCCCTTACCGGTCCTACGAGCAGTACTTC.

This rearrangement joins TRBV19 to TRBJ2-3, with D unresolved. V was cut by 6 bases and J by 2 bases, with 6 bases left in between. CDR3 length: 12 residues. Germline V lookup: CDR1 LNHDA, CDR2 SQIVND (reference sequence). The CDR3 here is CASRTATDTQYF. In nucleotides, the CDR3 is TGTGCCAGTAGAACGGCCACAGATACGCAGTATTTT.

This clonotype showed up just a few times. J is TRBJ2-7 and V is TRBV18; D possibly uses TRBD1 or TRBD2 (5 bases each). Trimming left V 5 bases short and J 6 bases short, with 26 bases between. There are 17 residues in the CDR3. The germline gives CDR1 KGHSH, CDR2 LQKENI. The CDR3 is CASSFRAPLLAGSEQYF. CDR3 in DNA: TGTGCCAGCTCATTCCGGGCTCCTCTGCTAGCAGGGTCCGAGCAGTACTTC.

This clonotype was seen many times. This chain links TRBV6-1 with TRBJ2-7; D remains ambiguous. Germline V gene sequence: CDR1 MNHNS, CDR2 SASEGT. The CDR3 loop spans 13 amino acids. V lost 6 bases, J lost 1 base, and 10 bases lay in between. The CDR3 protein is CASSPQESYEQYF. CDR3 bases: TGTGCCAGCAGCCCCCAGGAGTCCTACGAGCAGTACTTC.

This clonotype was picked up many times. The gene calls are TRBV7-2 and TRBJ2-7; D not certain. This CDR3 is built from 14 residues. CDR1 is SGHTA, CDR2 FQGNSA, per germline. Trimming shortened V by 1 base and J by 0 bases, and 7 bases separated the two germline ends. The CDR3 DNA follows: TGTGCCAGCAGCTTAGATTGGGGCTCCTACGAGCAGTACTTC. Translation: CASSLDWGSYEQYF.

This clonotype was seen repeatedly, ten times or more. The chain joins TRBV28 to TRBJ2-2; D is unclear. CDR1 is MDHEN, CDR2 SYDVKM, per germline. V was clipped by 6 bases and J by 2 bases, with 10 bases between them. The CDR3 contains 14 residues. The CDR3 DNA is TGTGCCAGCAGGGGCTCCTTAAACACCGGGGAGCTGTTTTTT. The encoded protein is CASRGSLNTGELFF.

V gene TRBV12-3 or TRBV12-4 combines with J gene TRBJ2-1, with D maybe TRBD2 (6 bases). The CDR3 is 14 residues long. The V end lost 3 bases, the J end lost 5 bases, and 11 bases lay between the germline ends. CDR3 DNA: TGTGCCAGCAGTTTCCGACGGGGGAACAATGAGCAGTTCTTC. Translating gives CASSFRRGNNEQFF.

This clonotype occurred many times. V is TRBV30 and J is TRBJ2-3; 9 nucleotides line up with TRBD2. Per the germline V gene, CDR1 is GTSNPN and CDR2 is SVGIG (reference sequence). The V and J ends lost 0 bases and 3 bases, in that order; junction bases with no gene match: 10. The CDR3 sequence is 17 residues long. The CDR3 coding sequence is TGTGCCTGGAGTGTACTTCTAGTAGCGGGAGTTACAGATACGCAGTATTTT. This sequence encodes CAWSVLLVAGVTDTQYF.

V is TRBV19 and J is TRBJ1-6; D gene ambiguous. The germline V gene encodes CDR1 LNHDA and CDR2 SQIVND (reference sequence). V was shortened by 6 bases and J by 5 bases, with 17 bases between the two germline ends. The length of the CDR3 is 16 residues. CDR3 bases: TGTGCCAGTAGCGACTTACGAGAGTGGCATAATTCACCCCTCCACTTT. Amino acid sequence: CASSDLREWHNSPLHF.

There are a few counts of this clonotype. The chain uses TRBV7-8 and TRBJ2-5; the match to TRBD2 covers 14 bases. This CDR3 is built from 18 residues. V lost 11 bases to trimming and J lost 3 bases; unmatched junction nucleotides: 17. Per the germline V gene, CDR1 is SGHVS and CDR2 is FQNEAQ. Written as DNA, the CDR3 is TGTGCCGTCTCCGGGACTAGCGGGAGTTTTCATCTTGAAGAGACCCAGTACTTC. As protein: CAVSGTSGSFHLEETQYF. Full variable domain (rest looked up from reference TRBV7-8 and TRBJ2-5): GAGVSQSPRYKVAKRGQDVALRCDPISGHVSLFWYQQALGQGPEFLTYFQNEAQLDKSGLPSDRFFAERPEGSVSTLKIQRTQQEDSAVYLCAVSGTSGSFHLEETQYFGPGTRLLVL.

This clonotype was recorded many times. The rearrangement links TRBV27 to TRBJ1-2, with D unclear. The CDR3 is 14 residues long. Trimming shortened V by 5 bases and J by 8 bases, and 18 bases separated the two germline ends. CDR1 is MNHEY and CDR2 is SMNVEV in the germline V gene (reference sequence). The CDR3 nucleotides are TGTGCCAGCAGTCCCCGGGCCCTACCACGGGGCTACACCTTC. Its protein product is CASSPRALPRGYTF.

The rearrangement links TRBV28 to TRBJ2-6; 8 nucleotides line up with TRBD1. The CDR3 totals 16 residues. Looked up from germline, CDR1 is MDHEN and CDR2 is SYDVKM. The trim removed 4 bases at V and 2 bases at J, leaving 4 bases unmatched. CDR3 region: CASSSADRAGANVLTF. In DNA, the CDR3 is TGTGCCAGCAGTTCCGCGGACAGGGCTGGGGCCAACGTCCTGACTTTC.

In its sample, this clonotype was seen many times. The CDR3 here is CASSLGGIGNTIYF. DNA of the CDR3: TGTGCCAGCAGCTTAGGCGGGATTGGAAACACCATATATTTT. The rearrangement uses TRBV7-8 and TRBJ1-3; D call uncertain. From germline, CDR1 is SGHVS and CDR2 FQNEAQ. V was pared by 1 base and J by 3 bases, with 7 bases between. CDR3 size: 14 residues.

The J gene is TRBJ2-5, the V gene TRBV5-5; D not resolved. Germline V lookup: CDR1 SGHKS, CDR2 YYEKEE (reference sequence). The germline V and J ends were trimmed by 0 bases and 5 bases, with 14 bases remaining between them. This CDR3 comprises 15 residues. The CDR3 here is CASSLGVSGFETQYF. DNA for the CDR3: TGTGCCAGCAGCTTGGGGGTTAGTGGGTTCGAGACCCAGTACTTC.

The CDR3 here is CASIRRGGGDRNTEAFF. CDR3 bases: TGTGCCAGCATAAGACGTGGAGGGGGCGATCGGAACACTGAAGCTTTCTTT. The genes are TRBV28 and TRBJ1-1; 7 nucleotides agree with TRBD1. This CDR3 region has 17 residues. Germline assignment: CDR1 MDHEN and CDR2 SYDVKM. The V gene end was trimmed by 7 bases and the J gene end by 1 base; junction bases not matched to a gene: 15.

This chain uses TRBV12-5 with TRBJ1-4, with D possibly being TRBD1 (5 bases). The CDR3 spans 17 residues. Germline V gene data show CDR1 as LGHNT and CDR2 as FRNRAP. V was trimmed by 1 base and J by 0 bases, leaving 12 bases between them. The CDR3 DNA reads TGTGCTAGTGGTTTGGAACCGACCAGGGCAACTAATGAAAAACTGTTTTTT. It specifies CASGLEPTRATNEKLFF.

This clonotype was seen ten or more times. This chain uses TRBV20-1 with TRBJ1-5; D uncertain. CDR1 DFQATT and CDR2 SNEGSKA come from the germline V gene (reference sequence). The CDR3 covers 12 residues. Trimming removed 6 bases at V and 3 bases at J, with 9 bases between. Here the CDR3 DNA reads TGCAGTGCCGCATCTACCAATCAGCCCCAGCATTTT. Protein: CSAASTNQPQHF.

This chain links TRBV28 with TRBJ1-1; 7 nucleotides align to TRBD1. Germline V CDR1 and CDR2: MDHEN, SYDVKM. The CDR3 sequence is 14 residues long. With 3 bases clipped from V and 2 bases from J, the junction kept 3 bases outside the gene matches. The CDR3 is CASSFGDSNTEAFF. The CDR3 DNA follows: TGTGCCAGCAGTTTCGGGGACAGTAACACTGAAGCTTTCTTT.

This clonotype was seen a few times. The chain recombines TRBV7-3 with TRBJ2-7; 13 positions match TRBD2. The CDR3 has 16 residues. Germline assignment: CDR1 SGHTA and CDR2 FQGTGA. The V gene end was trimmed by 5 bases and the J gene end by 3 bases; junction bases not matched to a gene: 7. Here the CDR3 reads CASSPGLAGPHYEQYF. CDR3 DNA sequence: TGTGCCAGCAGCCCGGGACTAGCGGGACCTCACTACGAGCAGTACTTC.

The V and J genes are TRBV30 and TRBJ1-2, with D unresolved. V gave up 2 bases and J gave up 4 bases, with 5 bases separating them. CDR3 length: 11 amino acids. Germline values: CDR1 GTSNPN, CDR2 SVGIG (reference sequence). CDR3 loop: CAWSTGYGYTF. The CDR3 bases are TGTGCCTGGAGTACGGGCTATGGCTACACCTTC.

This clonotype is a singleton in its sample. Possible read error: a much larger clone is one base away. J is TRBJ2-7 and V is TRBV28; D is undetermined. The CDR3 has 14 residues. CDR1 and CDR2 from the germline V gene are MDHEN and SYDVKM. The CDR3 region has the DNA TGTGCCAGCAGTTTTAATGGCAGGTCCTACGAGCCGTACTTC. It is translated as CASSFNGRSYEPYF.

This clonotype was observed many times. J is TRBJ1-2 and V is TRBV5-1; D remains ambiguous. Germline V gives CDR1 SGHRS, CDR2 YFSETQ. This CDR3 region has 14 residues. V was cut by 0 bases and J by 1 base, with 7 bases left in between. The CDR3 protein is CASSLDWVNYGYTF. In nucleotides, the CDR3 is TGCGCCAGCAGCTTGGATTGGGTTAACTATGGCTACACCTTC.

This chain links TRBV29-1 with TRBJ2-3, with TRBD1 matching 7 bases. Per the germline V gene, CDR1 is SQVTM and CDR2 is ANQGSEA. CDR3 size: 17 residues. V lost 6 bases to trimming and J lost 2 bases; unmatched junction nucleotides: 17. CDR3 coding DNA: TGCAGCGTCGAAACCTCGGACAGGTCAGACCCCACAGATACGCAGTATTTT. Translating it yields CSVETSDRSDPTDTQYF.

The rearrangement links TRBV20-1 to TRBJ2-4; possible D gene TRBD2, 5 bases. Trimming took off 4 bases at V and 4 bases at J, with 14 bases between the two ends. This CDR3 has 14 residues. Germline V gene data show CDR1 as DFQATT and CDR2 as SNEGSKA (reference sequence). CDR3 residues: CSAIATVVKNIQYF. CDR3 bases: TGCAGTGCTATAGCGACGGTAGTTAAAAACATTCAGTACTTC.

The rearrangement uses TRBV30 and TRBJ2-7; D call uncertain. The CDR3 sequence is 14 residues long. Trimming shortened V by 5 bases and J by 4 bases, and 18 bases separated the two germline ends. CDR1 and CDR2 from the germline V gene are GTSNPN and SVGIG (reference sequence). The CDR3 DNA sequence: TGTGCCTGGGGTGGCTTGTCAGAGGTATACGAGCAGTACTTC. Amino acid sequence: CAWGGLSEVYEQYF.